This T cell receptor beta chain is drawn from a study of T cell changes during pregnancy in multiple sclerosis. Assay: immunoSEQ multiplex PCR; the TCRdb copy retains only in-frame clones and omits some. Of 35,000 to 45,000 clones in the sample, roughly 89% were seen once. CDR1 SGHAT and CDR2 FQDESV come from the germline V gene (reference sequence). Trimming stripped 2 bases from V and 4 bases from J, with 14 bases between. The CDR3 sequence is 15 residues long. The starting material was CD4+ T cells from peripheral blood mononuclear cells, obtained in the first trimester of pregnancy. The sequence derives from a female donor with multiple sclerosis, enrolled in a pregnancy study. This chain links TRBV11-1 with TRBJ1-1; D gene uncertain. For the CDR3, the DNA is TGTGCCAGCAGCTTATATGACGGGTGGAGCACTGAAGCTTTCTTT. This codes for CASSLYDGWSTEAFF.